The rows below give T cell receptor beta chains drawn from one sample of a study of cytomegalovirus exposure and HLA in healthy donors. Produced via immunoSEQ multiplex PCR; TCRdb's table is partial and in-frame only. Of approximately 130,000 clones listed, approximately 80% are singletons. The specimen sequenced was PBMCs. The receptor set was obtained from a middle-aged woman in good health and CMV-seronegative. The CDR3 runs from the conserved cysteine through the conserved F or W. A D gene is named only where the DNA matches it firmly. Clone size appears in some rows only: once, few, many, or a class for an expanded clone.

abundance: .
d_gene: .
v_gene: TRBV4-1
j_gene: TRBJ2-3
CDR3aa: CASSQVIGTDTQYF

abundance: .
d_gene: .
v_gene: TRBV20-1
j_gene: TRBJ1-1
CDR3aa: CSFTSAEAFF

abundance: .
d_gene: TRBD1
v_gene: TRBV15
j_gene: TRBJ2-5
CDR3aa: CATSKAATGTGRGETQYF

abundance: .
d_gene: .
v_gene: TRBV2
j_gene: TRBJ1-2
CDR3aa: CARPSELVGYTF

abundance: .
d_gene: .
v_gene: TRBV7-2
j_gene: TRBJ2-7
CDR3aa: CASSLDMRGSYEQYF

abundance: few
d_gene: .
v_gene: TRBV6-6
j_gene: TRBJ2-5
CDR3aa: CASSDDRSFAETQYF

abundance: .
d_gene: .
v_gene: TRBV6-6
j_gene: TRBJ1-6
CDR3aa: CASSMGGDNSPLHF

abundance: .
d_gene: TRBD1
v_gene: TRBV6-6
j_gene: TRBJ1-2
CDR3aa: CASSSSDRGGLCGYTF

abundance: .
d_gene: TRBD1
v_gene: TRBV27
j_gene: TRBJ2-7
CDR3aa: CASSLLDRFTYEQYF

abundance: .
d_gene: TRBD1
v_gene: TRBV12-5
j_gene: TRBJ1-1
CDR3aa: CASGRRTGVDAEAFF

abundance: .
d_gene: TRBD2
v_gene: TRBV10-3
j_gene: TRBJ2-7
CDR3aa: CAISKELFGTSGGTRYF

abundance: few
d_gene: .
v_gene: TRBV28
j_gene: TRBJ1-3
CDR3aa: CASTLFGNTIYF

abundance: .
d_gene: TRBD2
v_gene: TRBV6-5
j_gene: TRBJ2-1
CDR3aa: CASSYGSSGGVNEQFF

abundance: .
d_gene: .
v_gene: TRBV28
j_gene: TRBJ1-5
CDR3aa: CASSLVQGNQPQHF

abundance: .
d_gene: .
v_gene: TRBV18
j_gene: TRBJ1-1
CDR3aa: CASSLSQGGRNTEAFF

abundance: few
d_gene: TRBD1
v_gene: TRBV6-5
j_gene: TRBJ2-1
CDR3aa: CASRTGGADPNEQFF

abundance: .
d_gene: .
v_gene: TRBV20-1
j_gene: TRBJ1-2
CDR3aa: CSANRAYGYTF

abundance: few
d_gene: TRBD2
v_gene: TRBV4-2
j_gene: TRBJ2-5
CDR3aa: CASSQVYSGGGQETQYF

abundance: .
d_gene: .
v_gene: TRBV6-1
j_gene: TRBJ2-1
CDR3aa: CASSEPSGEQFF

abundance: .
d_gene: .
v_gene: TRBV5-1
j_gene: TRBJ1-1
CDR3aa: CASSLDVGDGTEAFF

abundance: .
d_gene: .
v_gene: TRBV6-1
j_gene: TRBJ2-1
CDR3aa: CASSVPSTGKNNEQFF

abundance: once
d_gene: TRBD1
v_gene: TRBV20-1
j_gene: TRBJ2-7
CDR3aa: CSANRGYEQYF

abundance: .
d_gene: .
v_gene: TRBV6-5
j_gene: TRBJ1-4
CDR3aa: CASSYSGRSTNEKLFF

abundance: .
d_gene: .
v_gene: TRBV28
j_gene: TRBJ1-4
CDR3aa: CATDGTPTEKLFF

abundance: .
d_gene: TRBD2
v_gene: TRBV5-4
j_gene: TRBJ2-7
CDR3aa: CASSLGLAGSYEQYF

abundance: .
d_gene: .
v_gene: TRBV20-1
j_gene: TRBJ2-1
CDR3aa: CSARAINEQFF

abundance: few
d_gene: TRBD1
v_gene: TRBV19
j_gene: TRBJ2-7
CDR3aa: CASSNSGTGTYEQYF

abundance: .
d_gene: TRBD1
v_gene: TRBV7-3
j_gene: TRBJ1-1
CDR3aa: CASSPGQGRTEAFF

abundance: once
d_gene: .
v_gene: TRBV4-3
j_gene: TRBJ2-5
CDR3aa: CASSPVSVAEQETQYF

abundance: .
d_gene: TRBD1
v_gene: TRBV6-5
j_gene: TRBJ1-5
CDR3aa: CASSPTGFELPQHF

abundance: .
d_gene: .
v_gene: TRBV20-1
j_gene: TRBJ1-2
CDR3aa: CSAREDFGYTF

abundance: .
d_gene: .
v_gene: TRBV4-3
j_gene: TRBJ2-1
CDR3aa: CASSQVALANEQFF

abundance: .
d_gene: .
v_gene: TRBV25-1
j_gene: TRBJ1-6
CDR3aa: CASSRGAYNSPLHF

abundance: .
d_gene: .
v_gene: TRBV5-6
j_gene: TRBJ2-6
CDR3aa: CASSFQGTGANVLTF

abundance: .
d_gene: .
v_gene: TRBV5-1
j_gene: TRBJ1-2
CDR3aa: CASSLASEADGYTF

abundance: few
d_gene: .
v_gene: TRBV7-9
j_gene: TRBJ1-1
CDR3aa: CASIGDMNTEAFF

abundance: .
d_gene: TRBD1
v_gene: TRBV6-1
j_gene: TRBJ2-7
CDR3aa: CASSVGQGAGEQYF

abundance: .
d_gene: .
v_gene: TRBV6-5
j_gene: TRBJ1-2
CDR3aa: CASSYPQGRYGYTF

abundance: .
d_gene: .
v_gene: TRBV30
j_gene: TRBJ1-1
CDR3aa: CASNPRGSLGLGTEAFF

abundance: .
d_gene: .
v_gene: TRBV5-5
j_gene: TRBJ1-4
CDR3aa: CASSPPVNEKLFF

abundance: .
d_gene: .
v_gene: TRBV19
j_gene: TRBJ2-1
CDR3aa: CASKISSYNEQFF

abundance: .
d_gene: TRBD1
v_gene: TRBV4-3
j_gene: TRBJ2-3
CDR3aa: CASSRNTGTENTDTQYF

abundance: .
d_gene: .
v_gene: TRBV5-6
j_gene: TRBJ2-7
CDR3aa: CASSLLAAYEQYF

abundance: once
d_gene: .
v_gene: TRBV6-4
j_gene: TRBJ2-6
CDR3aa: CASSEEGLVAGANVLTF

abundance: .
d_gene: TRBD1
v_gene: TRBV6-5
j_gene: TRBJ1-4
CDR3aa: CASSETGIGEKLFF

abundance: .
d_gene: .
v_gene: TRBV29-1
j_gene: TRBJ2-6
CDR3aa: CSVEERGFHFSGANVLTF

abundance: .
d_gene: .
v_gene: TRBV19
j_gene: TRBJ1-2
CDR3aa: CASSTRQDANYGYTF

abundance: once
d_gene: TRBD1
v_gene: TRBV7-9
j_gene: TRBJ1-2
CDR3aa: CASSLAEGANYGYTF

abundance: .
d_gene: TRBD2
v_gene: TRBV29-1
j_gene: TRBJ2-3
CDR3aa: CSVQRLAGEDTQYF

abundance: .
d_gene: .
v_gene: TRBV6-1
j_gene: TRBJ1-5
CDR3aa: CASSSHRNQPQHF

abundance: .
d_gene: .
v_gene: TRBV28
j_gene: TRBJ2-7
CDR3aa: CACNSGVSSYEQYF

abundance: few
d_gene: .
v_gene: TRBV4-1
j_gene: TRBJ1-5
CDR3aa: CASSRNRTIDNQPQHF

abundance: once
d_gene: TRBD1
v_gene: TRBV4-3
j_gene: TRBJ2-1
CDR3aa: CASSQDMRGRQFF

abundance: .
d_gene: .
v_gene: TRBV9
j_gene: TRBJ1-1
CDR3aa: CASSVGWQLNTEAFF